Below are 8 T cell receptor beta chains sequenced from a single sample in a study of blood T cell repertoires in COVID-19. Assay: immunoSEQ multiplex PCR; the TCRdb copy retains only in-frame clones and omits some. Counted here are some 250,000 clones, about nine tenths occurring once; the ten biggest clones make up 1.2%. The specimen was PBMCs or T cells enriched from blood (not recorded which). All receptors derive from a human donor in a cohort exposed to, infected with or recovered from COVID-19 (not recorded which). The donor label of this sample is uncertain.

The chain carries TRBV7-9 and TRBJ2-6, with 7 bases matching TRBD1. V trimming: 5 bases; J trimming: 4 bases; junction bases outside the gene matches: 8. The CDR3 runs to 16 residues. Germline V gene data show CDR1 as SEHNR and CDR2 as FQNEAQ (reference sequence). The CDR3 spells CASSETGPYGANVLTF. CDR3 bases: TGTGCCAGCAGCGAGACAGGGCCCTACGGGGCCAACGTCCTGACTTTC.

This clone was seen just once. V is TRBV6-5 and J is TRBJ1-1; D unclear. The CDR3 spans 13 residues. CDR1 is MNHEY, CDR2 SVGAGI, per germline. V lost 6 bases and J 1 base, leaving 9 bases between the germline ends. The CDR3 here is CASRAYENTEAFF. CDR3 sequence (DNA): TGTGCCAGCAGGGCTTATGAGAACACTGAAGCTTTCTTT.

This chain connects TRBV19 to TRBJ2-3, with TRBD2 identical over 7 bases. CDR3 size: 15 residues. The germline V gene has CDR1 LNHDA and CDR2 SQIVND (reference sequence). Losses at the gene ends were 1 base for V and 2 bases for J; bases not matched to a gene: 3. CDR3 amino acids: CASSIAGGLTDTQYF. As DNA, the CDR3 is TGTGCCAGTAGTATAGCGGGGGGTCTCACAGATACGCAGTATTTT.

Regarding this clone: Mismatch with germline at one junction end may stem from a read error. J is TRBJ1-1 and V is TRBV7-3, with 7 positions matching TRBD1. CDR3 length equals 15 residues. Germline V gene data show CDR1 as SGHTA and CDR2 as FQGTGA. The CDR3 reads CASSLTGTAEAEAFF. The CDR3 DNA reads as TGTGCCAGCAGCCTAACCGGGACAGCGGAAGCTGAAGCTTTCTTT.

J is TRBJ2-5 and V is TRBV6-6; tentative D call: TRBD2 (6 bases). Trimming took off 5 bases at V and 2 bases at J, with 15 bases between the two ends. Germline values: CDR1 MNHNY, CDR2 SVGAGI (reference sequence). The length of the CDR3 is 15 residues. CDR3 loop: CASSTLGRKQETQYF. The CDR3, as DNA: TGTGCCAGCAGTACCCTGGGGAGGAAACAAGAGACCCAGTACTTC.

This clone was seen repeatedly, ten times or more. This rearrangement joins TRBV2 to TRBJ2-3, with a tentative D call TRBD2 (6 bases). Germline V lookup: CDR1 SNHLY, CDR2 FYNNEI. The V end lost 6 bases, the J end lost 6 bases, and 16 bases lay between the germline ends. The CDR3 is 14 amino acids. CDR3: CASRARDFGDTQYF. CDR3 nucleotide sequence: TGTGCCAGCAGGGCCAGGGACTTCGGCGATACGCAGTATTTT.

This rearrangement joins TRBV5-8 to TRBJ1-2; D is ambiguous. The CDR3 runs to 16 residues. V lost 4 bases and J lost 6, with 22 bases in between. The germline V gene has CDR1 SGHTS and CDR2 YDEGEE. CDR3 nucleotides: TGTGCCAGCAGCCCGGGGAGGGCCCCCGGTCAGGATGGCTACACCTTC. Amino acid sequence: CASSPGRAPGQDGYTF.

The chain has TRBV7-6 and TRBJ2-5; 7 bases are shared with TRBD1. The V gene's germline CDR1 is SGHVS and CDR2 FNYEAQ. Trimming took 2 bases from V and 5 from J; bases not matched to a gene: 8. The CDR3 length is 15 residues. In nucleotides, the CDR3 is TGTGCCAGCAGCTTAAAGGGGGCGCTGGAGGAGACCCAGTACTTC. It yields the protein CASSLKGALEETQYF.